The clone carrying this TCR beta chain turned up a few times. This specimen comes from a study of tumor-infiltrating lymphocytes in oesophageal squamous cell carcinoma. This CDR3 region has 15 residues. Germline CDR1 is SGHVS and CDR2 is FNYEAQ. One entry per CDR3 protein results from TCRdb running MiXCR on the PCR reads. The repertoire holds about 12,000 distinct CDR3 sequences, with about 55% as singletons. The TCR was taken from a female donor with esophageal squamous cell carcinoma. Sequenced sample: esophageal tumor tissue. This chain connects TRBV7-6 to TRBJ2-6; TRBD1 matches at 11 bases. The J call is doubtful: the DNA matches TRBJ2-7 better. CDR3 in amino acids: CASGQGARGFYEQYF. The CDR3 bases are TGTGCCAGCGGACAGGGGGCGCGGGGGTTCTACGAGCAGTACTTC.